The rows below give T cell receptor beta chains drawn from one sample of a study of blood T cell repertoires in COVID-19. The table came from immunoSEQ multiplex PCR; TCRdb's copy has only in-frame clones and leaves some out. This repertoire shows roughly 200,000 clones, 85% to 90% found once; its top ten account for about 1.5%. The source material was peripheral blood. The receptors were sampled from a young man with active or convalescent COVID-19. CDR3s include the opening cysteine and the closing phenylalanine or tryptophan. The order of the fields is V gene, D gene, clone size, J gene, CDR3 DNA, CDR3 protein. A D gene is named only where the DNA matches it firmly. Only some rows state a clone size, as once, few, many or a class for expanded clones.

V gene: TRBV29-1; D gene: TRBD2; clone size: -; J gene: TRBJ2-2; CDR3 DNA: TGCAGCGTGACCCTTGCTAGCGGGGCCCACGGGGAGCTGTTTTTT; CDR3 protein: CSVTLASGAHGELFF
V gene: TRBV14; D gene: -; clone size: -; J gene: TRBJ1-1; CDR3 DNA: TGTGCCAGCAGCCAAGATGTCGCCGGGAGGGCTTTCTTT; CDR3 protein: CASSQDVAGRAFF
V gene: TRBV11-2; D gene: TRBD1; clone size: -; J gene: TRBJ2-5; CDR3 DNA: TGTGCCAGCAGCCGAGCAGGGGGATCCGAGGAGACCCAGTACTTC; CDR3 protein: CASSRAGGSEETQYF
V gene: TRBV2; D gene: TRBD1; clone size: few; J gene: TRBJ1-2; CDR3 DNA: TGTGCCAGCAGTGGGGACAGGGGGCTCAGTGGCTACACCTTC; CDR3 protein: CASSGDRGLSGYTF
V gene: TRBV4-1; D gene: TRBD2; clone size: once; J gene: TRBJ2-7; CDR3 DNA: TGCGCCAGCAGCCCTGGGGGGGACTCCTACGAGCAGTACTTC; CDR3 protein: CASSPGGDSYEQYF
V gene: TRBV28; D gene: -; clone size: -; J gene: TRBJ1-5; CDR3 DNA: TGTGCCAGCAGGGCTTCATATAGCAATCAGCCCCAGCATTTT; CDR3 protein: CASRASYSNQPQHF
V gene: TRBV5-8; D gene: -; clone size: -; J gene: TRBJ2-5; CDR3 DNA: TGTGCCAGCAGCTTTAGCACCACGGGATACGACCAAGAGACCCAGTACTTC; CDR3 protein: CASSFSTTGYDQETQYF
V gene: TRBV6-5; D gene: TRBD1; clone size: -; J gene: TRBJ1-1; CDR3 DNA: TGTGCCAGCAGTTCTTTACAGGGGATCACTGAAGCTTTCTTT; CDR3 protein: CASSSLQGITEAFF
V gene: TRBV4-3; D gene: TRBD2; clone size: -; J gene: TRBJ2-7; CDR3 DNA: TGCGCCAGCAGCCAAGATGTGGGCGGGGGGGTCCTCGCCTACGAGCAGTACTTC; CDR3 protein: CASSQDVGGGVLAYEQYF
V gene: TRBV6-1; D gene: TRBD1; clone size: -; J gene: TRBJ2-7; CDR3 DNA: TGTGCCAGCAGGGACAGGGATTTTAACGAGCAGTACTTC; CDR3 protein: CASRDRDFNEQYF
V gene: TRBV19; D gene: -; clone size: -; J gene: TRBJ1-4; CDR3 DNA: TGTGCCAGTAGTACAGGGCCTGCAACTAATGAAAAACTGTTTTTT; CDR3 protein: CASSTGPATNEKLFF
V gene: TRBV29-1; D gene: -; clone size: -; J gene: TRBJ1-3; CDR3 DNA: TGCAGCGTTGAGAGTGGTTCTGGAAACACCATATATTTT; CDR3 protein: CSVESGSGNTIYF
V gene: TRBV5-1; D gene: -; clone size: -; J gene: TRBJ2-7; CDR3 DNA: TGCGCCAGCAGCTTGGAAGGAGTATACGAGCAGTACTTC; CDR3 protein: CASSLEGVYEQYF
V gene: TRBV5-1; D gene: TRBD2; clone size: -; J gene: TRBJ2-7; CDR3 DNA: TGCGCCAGCAGCTTGGAGGCAGCGGGAGCCTACGAGCAGTACTTC; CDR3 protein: CASSLEAAGAYEQYF
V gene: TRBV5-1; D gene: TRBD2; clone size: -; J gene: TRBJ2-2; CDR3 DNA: TGCGCCAGCAGCTCGTTTGGACTAGCGGGGAGAACTAACACCGGGGAGCTGTTTTTT; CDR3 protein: CASSSFGLAGRTNTGELFF
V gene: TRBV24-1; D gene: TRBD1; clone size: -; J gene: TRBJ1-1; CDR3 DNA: TGTGCCACCAGTGAACGAGGGACAGCCGAAGCTTTCTTT; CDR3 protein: CATSERGTAEAFF
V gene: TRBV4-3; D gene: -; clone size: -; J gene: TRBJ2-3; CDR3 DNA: TGCGCCAGCAGCCAAGTTCTAGCAGCCGATACGCAGTATTTT; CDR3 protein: CASSQVLAADTQYF
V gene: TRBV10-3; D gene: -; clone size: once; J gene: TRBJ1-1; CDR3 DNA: TGTGCCATCGGTGCAGGGCAGAAAGCTTTCTTT; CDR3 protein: CAIGAGQKAFF
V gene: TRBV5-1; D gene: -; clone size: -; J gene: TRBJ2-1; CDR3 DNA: TGCGCCAGCAGCCCGGAAACGACACACAATGAGCAGTTCTTC; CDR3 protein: CASSPETTHNEQFF
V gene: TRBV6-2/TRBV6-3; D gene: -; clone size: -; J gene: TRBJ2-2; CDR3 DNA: TGTGCCAGCAGTTTTTGGGGGCAGGACACCGGGGAGCTGTTTTTT; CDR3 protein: CASSFWGQDTGELFF
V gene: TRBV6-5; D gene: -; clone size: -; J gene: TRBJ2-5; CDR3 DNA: TGTGCCAGCAGCCTGGGACATCCTGTGGAGACCCAGTACTTC; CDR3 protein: CASSLGHPVETQYF
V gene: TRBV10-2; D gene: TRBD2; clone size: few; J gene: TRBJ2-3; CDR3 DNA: TGCGCCAGCAGCGGACTAGCGGGATTCACAGATACGCAGTATTTT; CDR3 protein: CASSGLAGFTDTQYF
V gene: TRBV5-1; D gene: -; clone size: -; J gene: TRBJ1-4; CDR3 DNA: TGCGCCAGCAGCTTCTTCGGGACGGGGGATGAAAAACTGTTTTTT; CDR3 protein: CASSFFGTGDEKLFF
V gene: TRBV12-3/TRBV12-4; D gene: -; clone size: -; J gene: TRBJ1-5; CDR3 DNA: TGTGCCAGCAGATTTACAGGGCAGCCCCAGCATTTT; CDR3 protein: CASRFTGQPQHF
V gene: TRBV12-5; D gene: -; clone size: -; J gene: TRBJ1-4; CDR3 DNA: TGTGCTAGTGGTTTAGAGAGTGAAAAACTGTTTTTT; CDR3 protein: CASGLESEKLFF
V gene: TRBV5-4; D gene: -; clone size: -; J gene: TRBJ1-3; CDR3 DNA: TGTGCCAGCAGCTTGGACAGGGTGGGCTCTGGAAACACCATATATTTT; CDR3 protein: CASSLDRVGSGNTIYF
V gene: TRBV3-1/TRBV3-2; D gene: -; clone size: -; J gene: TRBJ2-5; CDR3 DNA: TGTGCCAGCAGCCAACACGGGGAGACCCAGTACTTC; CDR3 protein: CASSQHGETQYF
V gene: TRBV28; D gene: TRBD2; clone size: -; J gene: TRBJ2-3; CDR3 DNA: TGTGCCAGTCTCGGCGGGAGCTCGGGAGATACGCAGTATTTT; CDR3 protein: CASLGGSSGDTQYF
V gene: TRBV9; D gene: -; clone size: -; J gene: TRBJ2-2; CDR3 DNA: TGTGCCAGCAGCATCTCCGGGACACAGAACACCGGGGAGCTGTTTTTT; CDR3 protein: CASSISGTQNTGELFF
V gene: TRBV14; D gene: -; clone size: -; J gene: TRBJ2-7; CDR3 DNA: TGTGCCAGCAGCCAAGGGCGGCACGAGCAGTACTTC; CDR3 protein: CASSQGRHEQYF
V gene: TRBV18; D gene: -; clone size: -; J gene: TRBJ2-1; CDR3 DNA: TGTGCCAGCTCACCTTTCGGCGGGGTTTCGGTGTCCTACAATGAGCAGTTCTTC; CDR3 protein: CASSPFGGVSVSYNEQFF
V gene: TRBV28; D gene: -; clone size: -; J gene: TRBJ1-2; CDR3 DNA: TGTGCCAGCAGTTTAGGGGGGGAGTCGGGCGGCTACACCTTC; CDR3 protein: CASSLGGESGGYTF
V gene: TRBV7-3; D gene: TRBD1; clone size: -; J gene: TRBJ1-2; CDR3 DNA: TGTGCCAGCAGCGGCCGACAGGGGGCAGCCCCTGGGTTGTGGGGCTACACCTTC; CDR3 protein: CASSGRQGAAPGLWGYTF
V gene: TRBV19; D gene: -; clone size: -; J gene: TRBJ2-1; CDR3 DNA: TGTGCCAGTAGTCTAGCCGGGACACGGTTGAATGAGCAGTTCTTC; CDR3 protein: CASSLAGTRLNEQFF
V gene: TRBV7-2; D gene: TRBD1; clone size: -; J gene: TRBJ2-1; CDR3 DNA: TGTGCCAGCAGCCCCCAGGGGGTTTCCTACAATGAGCAGTTCTTC; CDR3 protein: CASSPQGVSYNEQFF
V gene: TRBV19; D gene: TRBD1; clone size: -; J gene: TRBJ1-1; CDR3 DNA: TGTGCCAGTAGTGCCCGGGACAGGGTGTTGACTGAAGCTTTCTTT; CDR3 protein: CASSARDRVLTEAFF
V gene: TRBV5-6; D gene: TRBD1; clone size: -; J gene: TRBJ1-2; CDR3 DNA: TGTGCCAGCAGCTTGTCGGGACAGCTCCTTAACTATGGCTACACCTTC; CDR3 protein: CASSLSGQLLNYGYTF
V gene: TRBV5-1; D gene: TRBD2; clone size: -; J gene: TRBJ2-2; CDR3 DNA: TGCGCCAGCCGACTAGCGGGAGGGCCGACCGGGGAGCTGTTTTTT; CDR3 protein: CASRLAGGPTGELFF
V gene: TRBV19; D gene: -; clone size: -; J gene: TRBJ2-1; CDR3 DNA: TGTGCCAGTAGTATTTCACCCGGAGGAGTCAATGAGCAGTTCTTC; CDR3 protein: CASSISPGGVNEQFF
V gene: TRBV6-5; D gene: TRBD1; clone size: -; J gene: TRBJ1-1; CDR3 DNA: TGTGCCAGCAGTTACACGACAGGGGGGGGAACTGAAGCTTTCTTT; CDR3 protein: CASSYTTGGGTEAFF
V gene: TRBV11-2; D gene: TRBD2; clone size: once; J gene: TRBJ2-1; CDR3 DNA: TGTGCCAGCAGCTTATCGGTTATGGCGGGAGGGCCGGGCGATGAGCAGTTCTTC; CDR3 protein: CASSLSVMAGGPGDEQFF
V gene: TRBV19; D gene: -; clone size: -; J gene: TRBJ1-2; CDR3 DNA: TGTGCCAGTAGTATTTCCCAGAACTATGGCTACACCTTC; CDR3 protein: CASSISQNYGYTF
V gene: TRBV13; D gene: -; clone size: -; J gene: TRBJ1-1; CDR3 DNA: TGTGCCAGCAGCTTAGCGGACATCAACACTGAAGCTTTCTTT; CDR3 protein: CASSLADINTEAFF
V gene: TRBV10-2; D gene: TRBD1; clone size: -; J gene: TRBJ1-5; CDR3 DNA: TGCGCCAGCCGCAGGGGGCCGAGCAATCAGCCCCAGCATTTT; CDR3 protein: CASRRGPSNQPQHF
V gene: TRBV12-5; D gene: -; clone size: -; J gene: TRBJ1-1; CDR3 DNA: TGTGCTAGTGGTTCCCCCCAGGGAACTGAAGCTTTCTTT; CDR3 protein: CASGSPQGTEAFF
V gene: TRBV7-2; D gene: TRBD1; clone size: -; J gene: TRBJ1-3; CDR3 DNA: TGTGCCAGCAGCCCCAGACAGGGGATAGGAAACACCATATATTTT; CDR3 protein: CASSPRQGIGNTIYF
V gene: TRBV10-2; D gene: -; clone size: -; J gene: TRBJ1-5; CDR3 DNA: TGCGCCACCGGACACGTCAATCAGCCCCAGCATTTT; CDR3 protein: CATGHVNQPQHF
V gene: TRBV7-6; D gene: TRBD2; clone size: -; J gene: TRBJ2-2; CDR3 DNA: TGTGCCAGCAGCCTGACTAGCGGGAGGGCCTGGACCGGGGAGCTGTTTTTT; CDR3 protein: CASSLTSGRAWTGELFF
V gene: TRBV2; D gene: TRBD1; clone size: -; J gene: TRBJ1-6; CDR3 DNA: TGTGCCAGCAGTGAATGGGACAGCTCCTATAATTCACCCCTCCACTTT; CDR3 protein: CASSEWDSSYNSPLHF
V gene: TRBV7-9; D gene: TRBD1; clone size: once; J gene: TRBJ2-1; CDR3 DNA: TGTGCCAGCAGCTTTCAACCCCGGGACAGGGTCCCCCCTGAGCAGTTCTTC; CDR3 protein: CASSFQPRDRVPPEQFF
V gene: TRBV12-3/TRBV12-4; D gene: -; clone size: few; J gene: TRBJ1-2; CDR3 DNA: TGTGCCAGCAGTTTGTCAGTTTATGGCTACACCTTC; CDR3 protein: CASSLSVYGYTF
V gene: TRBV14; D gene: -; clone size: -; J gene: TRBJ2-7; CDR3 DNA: TGTGCCAGCAGCCATGATCAGGGGAGTTACTCCTACGAGCAGTACTTC; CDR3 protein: CASSHDQGSYSYEQYF
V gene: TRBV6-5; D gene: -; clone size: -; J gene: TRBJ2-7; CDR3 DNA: TGTGCCAGCACCATGGGACACCCCTACGAGCAGTACTTC; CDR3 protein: CASTMGHPYEQYF
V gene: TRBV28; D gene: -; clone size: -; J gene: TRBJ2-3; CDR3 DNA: TGTGCCAGCAGCCGGGGGACAGTAAGAACAGATACGCAGTATTTT; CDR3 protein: CASSRGTVRTDTQYF
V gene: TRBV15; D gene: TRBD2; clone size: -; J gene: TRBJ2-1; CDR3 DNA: TGTGCCACCAGGGTCGGGAGGGCGACGGGTGAGCAGTTCTTC; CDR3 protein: CATRVGRATGEQFF